The 32 T cell receptor beta chains reported below all come from one sample, sequenced in a study of blood T cell repertoires in COVID-19. Assay: immunoSEQ multiplex PCR; the TCRdb copy retains only in-frame clones and omits some. The data hold more than 50,000 clones, with roughly 90% observed a single time. The sequenced material came from peripheral blood. All receptors derive from a man aged 60 to 75 with active COVID-19.

The rearrangement joins TRBV2 to TRBJ2-5, with TRBD2 matching over 8 bases. The trim removed 4 bases at V and 1 base at J, leaving 5 bases unmatched. Per the germline V gene, CDR1 is SNHLY and CDR2 is FYNNEI. The CDR3 totals 15 residues. DNA for the CDR3: TGTGCCAGCAGTGGAGGGCGGGGGGTCCAAGAGACCCAGTACTTC. Amino acid sequence: CASSGGRGVQETQYF.

This clone was recorded only once. V is TRBV19 and J is TRBJ2-5; 10 nucleotides match TRBD1. V was pared by 6 bases and J by 7 bases, with 8 bases of the junction left unmatched. This CDR3 has 14 amino acids. Germline V gene sequence: CDR1 LNHDA, CDR2 SQIVND (reference sequence). The CDR3 spells CASRTTGQGTTQYF. CDR3 nucleotides: TGTGCCAGTAGAACGACGGGACAGGGGACGACCCAGTACTTC.

This clone was seen a few times. This rearrangement joins TRBV2 to TRBJ1-2; D unresolved. The CDR3 length is 14 residues. Trimming cost V 6 bases and J 1 base, with 12 bases left between them. CDR1 is SNHLY and CDR2 is FYNNEI in the germline V gene. The DNA for the CDR3 is TGTGCCAGCAGGGGAGTTCGGTTTAACTATGGCTACACCTTC. Translating it yields CASRGVRFNYGYTF.

The CDR3 nucleotides read TGTGCCATCAGTGATAGCAGGGCCAACGTCCTGACTTTC. This encodes CAISDSRANVLTF. The genes are TRBV10-3 and TRBJ2-6; D is unclear. The V end lost 3 bases, the J end lost 5 bases, and 5 bases lay between the germline ends. The germline V gene encodes CDR1 ENHRY and CDR2 SYGVKD. This CDR3 is built from 13 residues.

The V and J genes are TRBV6-5 and TRBJ2-7; 8 positions agree with TRBD1. Per germline, CDR1 MNHEY and CDR2 SVGAGI. CDR3 size: 13 residues. Losses at the gene ends were 9 bases for V and 7 bases for J; bases not matched to a gene: 11. The CDR3 spells CASGQGTVWEQYF. Written as DNA, the CDR3 is TGTGCCAGTGGACAGGGAACGGTGTGGGAGCAGTACTTC.

CDR3: CASSQARGDTGELFF. In nucleotides, the CDR3 is TGTGCCAGCAGCCAAGCCAGGGGGGATACCGGGGAGCTGTTTTTT. This chain links TRBV3-1 (or the pseudogene TRBV3-2) with TRBJ2-2; possible D gene TRBD1, 7 bases. Germline lookup yields CDR1 LGHDT and CDR2 YNNKEL (reference sequence). V was clipped by 1 base and J by 5 bases, with 11 bases between them. The CDR3 spans 15 residues.

This chain uses TRBV1 with TRBJ2-3; the D call TRBD2 from the table was never checked on the DNA. TRBV1 counts as a pseudogene. This CDR3 is built from 16 residues. Here the CDR3 DNA reads TGCACCAGCAGCCGTGTATTAGCGGGGGGGCGAGATACGCAGTATTTT. It specifies CTSSRVLAGGRDTQYF.

The gene calls are TRBV7-8 and TRBJ2-4; TRBD1 matches 10 bases. The germline gives CDR1 SGHVS, CDR2 FQNEAQ. The CDR3 consists of 16 residues. Trimming at V came to 5 bases and at J to 4 bases, leaving 8 bases not matched to a gene. CDR3 sequence (DNA): TGTGCCAGCAGCCTAAAATGGACAGGGGGAAAAAACATTCAGTACTTC. It specifies CASSLKWTGGKNIQYF. The variable domain in full, completed from reference TRBV7-8 and TRBJ2-4, reads GAGVSQSPRYKVAKRGQDVALRCDPISGHVSLFWYQQALGQGPEFLTYFQNEAQLDKSGLPSDRFFAERPEGSVSTLKIQRTQQEDSAVYLCASSLKWTGGKNIQYFGAGTRLSVL.

This chain links TRBV6-1 with TRBJ1-2, with D maybe TRBD1 (6 bases). With 2 bases removed from V and 1 base from J, the gap between germline ends came to 14 bases. Germline loops: CDR1 MNHNS, CDR2 SASEGT. This CDR3 spans 16 amino acids. The CDR3 coding sequence is TGTGCCAGCAGTGAATATACAGGGACCTTTAACTATGGCTACACCTTC. Encoded protein: CASSEYTGTFNYGYTF.

CDR3 nucleotide sequence: TGTGCCAGCAGTGACGTGAGGGGGGAGACCCAGTACTTC. It is translated as CASSDVRGETQYF. V gene TRBV3-1 (or the pseudogene TRBV3-2) combines with J gene TRBJ2-5, with TRBD1 as a possible D gene (6 bases). In germline, CDR1 is LGHDT, CDR2 YNNKEL (reference sequence). Trimming left V 6 bases short and J 5 bases short, with 13 bases between. CDR3 length equals 13 residues.

J is TRBJ2-5 and V is TRBV9; the match to TRBD2 covers 9 bases. The length of the CDR3 is 15 residues. V lost 0 bases and J lost 5; bases outside the gene matches: 5. CDR1 and CDR2 from the germline V gene are SGDLS and YYNGEE. Written as DNA, the CDR3 is TGTGCCAGCAGCGTAGTTGCGGGGGGGATGGAGACCCAGTACTTC. This translates into CASSVVAGGMETQYF. The full variable domain, with the rest looked up from reference TRBV9 and TRBJ2-5, is DSGVTQTPKHLITATGQRVTLRCSPRSGDLSVYWYQQSLDQGLQFLIQYYNGEERAKGNILERFSAQQFPDLHSELNLSSLELGDSALYFCASSVVAGGMETQYFGPGTRLLVL.

V gene TRBV4-2 combines with J gene TRBJ2-1, with 12 bases aligning to TRBD2. Per the germline V gene, CDR1 is LGHNA and CDR2 is YNFKEQ. The trim removed 3 bases at V and 2 bases at J, leaving 2 bases unmatched. The CDR3 sequence is 16 residues long. Here the CDR3 DNA reads TGTGCCAGCAGCCAGCGGACTAGCGGGGCCTACAATGAGCAGTTCTTC. Amino acids: CASSQRTSGAYNEQFF.

The chain couples TRBV24-1 to TRBJ2-1; D possibly corresponds to TRBD2 (5 bases). V lost 12 bases to trimming and J lost 8 bases, with 13 bases between them. Germline CDR1 KGHDR, CDR2 SFDVKD. This CDR3 region has 11 residues. DNA of the CDR3: TGTGCCCCTGGTAAGAGGGATGAGCAGTTCTTC. This sequence encodes CAPGKRDEQFF.

The chain is built from TRBV9 and TRBJ2-5, with 9 bases lining up with TRBD2. J was trimmed by 5 bases and V by 0 bases; bases with no gene match: 8. The CDR3 loop spans 16 amino acids. Looked up from germline, CDR1 is SGDLS and CDR2 is YYNGEE. This CDR3 is CASSVDLSGGGETQYF. CDR3 nucleotide sequence: TGTGCCAGCAGCGTAGATCTTAGCGGGGGTGGGGAGACCCAGTACTTC.

The CDR3 nucleotides are TGTGCCAGCACCCTCTCGGGGGGAAGCGAGCAGTACTTC. Translating it yields CASTLSGGSEQYF. This sequence joins TRBV12-3 or TRBV12-4 and TRBJ2-7; 7 bases are shared with TRBD2. V gave up 7 bases and J gave up 6 bases; unmatched junction bases: 9. This CDR3 is 13 amino acids long.

V gene TRBV28 combines with J gene TRBJ1-1, with D hard to call. Trimming removed 1 base at V and 6 bases at J, with 6 bases between. Germline values: CDR1 MDHEN, CDR2 SYDVKM. The CDR3 runs 12 residues. The CDR3 is CASSLLEAEAFF. The CDR3 DNA reads as TGTGCCAGCAGTTTATTAGAGGCTGAAGCTTTCTTT.

This rearrangement joins TRBV24-1 to TRBJ1-5, with D hard to call. In germline, CDR1 is KGHDR, CDR2 SFDVKD. The CDR3 is 14 amino acids. The V end lost 0 bases, the J end lost 4 bases, and 6 bases lay between the germline ends. The CDR3 DNA sequence: TGTGCCACCAGTGATTTGGACACAAATCAGCCCCAGCATTTT. This translates into CATSDLDTNQPQHF.

This sequence joins TRBV6-5 and TRBJ1-6; TRBD1 might be the D (5 bases). This CDR3 contains 15 residues. Trimming shortened V by 7 bases and J by 3 bases, and 13 bases separated the two germline ends. Germline-derived CDR1 and CDR2 are MNHEY and SVGAGI. The CDR3 nucleotides are TGTGCCAGCACTCAACCCAGGGACTATAATTCACCCCTCCACTTT. It encodes CASTQPRDYNSPLHF.

In DNA form, the CDR3 reads TGCGCCAGCAGCCCTACGGACAGGGAAGCTTTCTTT. Its translation is CASSPTDREAFF. The genes are TRBV5-1 and TRBJ1-1; 7 nucleotides align to TRBD1. Looked up from germline, CDR1 is SGHRS and CDR2 is YFSETQ. V gave up 4 bases and J gave up 8 bases; unmatched junction bases: 5. The CDR3 sequence is 12 residues long.

CDR3 region: CASSLDRGDTEAFF. In DNA, the CDR3 is TGCGCCAGCAGCTTGGACAGGGGGGACACTGAAGCTTTCTTT. The J gene is TRBJ1-1, the V gene TRBV5-1; TRBD1 aligns across 8 bases. Trimming took 0 bases from V and 3 from J; bases not matched to a gene: 1. Germline CDR1 and CDR2: SGHRS and YFSETQ. The CDR3 length is 14 residues.

The chain employs TRBV30 and TRBJ2-1, with TRBD2 as a possible D gene (7 bases). CDR3 length equals 17 residues. Trimming removed 2 bases from V and 5 bases from J, with 22 bases in between. Germline assignment: CDR1 GTSNPN and CDR2 SVGIG (reference sequence). CDR3 nucleotides: TGTGCCTGGAGTCCCACGCGGGGATCGGGGGGCCACAATGAGCAGTTCTTC. It codes for CAWSPTRGSGGHNEQFF.

The chain combines TRBV27 with TRBJ2-2, with TRBD1 as a possible D gene (5 bases). The CDR3 consists of 15 residues. The germline V and J ends were trimmed by 4 bases and 2 bases, with 11 bases remaining between them. Germline V lookup: CDR1 MNHEY, CDR2 SMNVEV (reference sequence). The CDR3: CASSSRQTNTGELFF. DNA for the CDR3: TGTGCCAGCAGTTCAAGACAGACCAACACCGGGGAGCTGTTTTTT.

This sequence joins TRBV19 and TRBJ2-2; 8 positions agree with TRBD1. This CDR3 has 15 residues. The V gene's germline CDR1 is LNHDA and CDR2 SQIVND (reference sequence). V was clipped by 7 bases and J by 6 bases; unmatched bases: 10. The CDR3 DNA sequence: TGTGCCAGTACCAGGACAGGGCAGTTTCCCGGGGAGCTGTTTTTT. The encoded protein is CASTRTGQFPGELFF.

The chain combines TRBV6-4 with TRBJ2-1; TRBD2 matches 13 bases. Germline-derived CDR1 and CDR2 are MRHNA and SNTAGT. V lost 0 bases to trimming and J lost 12 bases; unmatched junction nucleotides: 5. The CDR3 has 15 amino acids. DNA for the CDR3: TGTGCCAGCAGTGACTCCGGACTAGCGGGGGTTCGGCAGTTCTTC. Amino acids: CASSDSGLAGVRQFF.

V usage is TRBV27 and J usage is TRBJ2-1; a weak D match, TRBD1 (5 bases). CDR1 is MNHEY and CDR2 is SMNVEV in the germline V gene (reference sequence). The CDR3 covers 13 residues. V dropped 5 bases and J dropped 6 bases, with 11 bases sitting between them. The CDR3 loop is CASSPPDSNEQFF. DNA of the CDR3: TGTGCCAGCAGTCCACCCGACAGCAATGAGCAGTTCTTC.

The CDR3 region is CASSFRGEQYF. CDR3 DNA: TGTGCCAGCAGTTTCCGGGGGGAGCAGTACTTC. The chain combines TRBV27 with TRBJ2-7; perhaps TRBD2 as D (6 bases). V gave up 3 bases and J gave up 7 bases, with 7 bases separating them. This CDR3 region has 11 residues. Germline V lookup: CDR1 MNHEY, CDR2 SMNVEV (reference sequence).

This clone has a handful of counts. The genes are TRBV13 and TRBJ1-2; 7 bases fit TRBD1. V shed 5 bases, J shed 3 bases, and the junction held 3 bases outside the gene matches. The length of the CDR3 is 13 residues. CDR1 is PRHDT, CDR2 FYEKMQ, per germline (reference sequence). CDR3 protein: CASSATGDYGYTF. CDR3 DNA: TGTGCCAGCAGCGCAACAGGGGACTATGGCTACACCTTC. The whole variable domain, remainder taken from reference TRBV13 and TRBJ1-2, is AAGVIQSPRHLIKEKRETATLKCYPIPRHDTVYWYQQGPGQDPQFLISFYEKMQSDKGSIPDRFSAQQFSDYHSELNMSSLELGDSALYFCASSATGDYGYTFGSGTRLTVV.

The chain is built from TRBV5-1 and TRBJ1-2; the D gene is possibly TRBD1 (5 bases). The CDR3 spans 15 residues. Per the germline V gene, CDR1 is SGHRS and CDR2 is YFSETQ. The V gene lost 4 bases and the J gene lost 0 bases, with 13 bases spanning the gap. The DNA of the CDR3 is TGCGCCAGCAGCCCCGCAGGGCACCCTAACTATGGCTACACCTTC. As protein: CASSPAGHPNYGYTF.

The chain recombines TRBV13 with TRBJ1-2; TRBD1 aligns across 7 bases. The CDR3 runs to 13 residues. Germline-derived CDR1 and CDR2 are PRHDT and FYEKMQ (reference sequence). J was trimmed by 10 bases and V by 5 bases; bases with no gene match: 10. The CDR3 bases are TGTGCCAGCAGCCTGCCATACAGGGGAGCCTACACCTTC. This gives the protein CASSLPYRGAYTF.

This sequence joins TRBV5-1 and TRBJ2-1, with D uncertain. V was shortened by 6 bases and J by 0 bases, with 10 bases between the two germline ends. Looked up from germline, CDR1 is SGHRS and CDR2 is YFSETQ. This CDR3 contains 14 residues. DNA for the CDR3: TGCGCCAGCAAGGAGCGCAGCTCCTACAATGAGCAGTTCTTC. Its protein is CASKERSSYNEQFF.

The rearrangement uses TRBV19 and TRBJ2-1, with 11 nucleotides matching TRBD2. CDR1 and CDR2 from the germline V gene are LNHDA and SQIVND (reference sequence). The V gene end was trimmed by 0 bases and the J gene end by 9 bases; junction bases not matched to a gene: 10. The CDR3 consists of 17 residues. DNA of the CDR3: TGTGCCAGTAGTATAGAAGCATTACTAGCGGGAGTCACTGAGCAGTTCTTC. This translates into CASSIEALLAGVTEQFF. Using reference TRBV19 and TRBJ2-1 for the parts outside the CDR3, the full variable domain is DGGITQSPKYLFRKEGQNVTLSCEQNLNHDAMYWYRQDPGQGLRLIYYSQIVNDFQKGDIAEGYSVSREKKESFPLTVTSAQKNPTAFYLCASSIEALLAGVTEQFFGPGTRLTVL.

The rearrangement links TRBV5-1 to TRBJ2-7; 7 bases align to TRBD1. The ends lost 4 bases at V and 0 bases at J; junction bases unmatched: 7. Germline CDR1 is SGHRS and CDR2 is YFSETQ. The CDR3 length is 15 residues. CDR3 loop: CASSPGQAGSYEQYF. CDR3 bases: TGCGCCAGCAGCCCAGGACAGGCGGGCTCCTACGAGCAGTACTTC. Looking up the rest from reference TRBV5-1 and TRBJ2-7 gives the full variable domain: KAGVTQTPRYLIKTRGQQVTLSCSPISGHRSVSWYQQTPGQGLQFLFEYFSETQRNKGNFPGRFSGRQFSNSRSEMNVSTLELGDSALYLCASSPGQAGSYEQYFGPGTRLTVT.